The clone carrying this TCR beta chain was counted a single time. The sample belongs to a study of blood T cell repertoires in COVID-19. Whole-study context: Acute and convalescent COVID-19 specimens originated in the United States, Italy and Spain. From T cells, B-cell-depleted T cells, or PBMCs came the material, which was cDNA or gDNA.

How the authors handled the data: Estimates of nucleated cell counts were drawn from the amplification of reference gene primers. Clones were read by immunoSEQ multiplex PCR, and TCRdb kept only the in-frame ones, dropping some. V and J calls and clone size are as listed in that table; D and trimming were resolved from the DNA. The sample yields fewer than 200,000 clones, over 70% seen once. This CDR3 spans 14 amino acids. Germline V gene sequence: CDR1 SQVTM, CDR2 ANQGSEA. Germline trimming cut 3 bases from V and 4 bases from J; bases unmatched to any gene: 4. The clonotype originates from a man aged 60 to 75 with acute or convalescent COVID-19. Sequencing input: peripheral blood. The rearrangement uses TRBV29-1 and TRBJ1-2, with 11 bases identical to TRBD1. The CDR3 sequence is CSVEGTGGLYGYTF. The CDR3 DNA is TGCAGCGTTGAGGGGACAGGGGGTCTCTATGGCTACACCTTC. The full variable domain, rest sourced from reference TRBV29-1 and TRBJ1-2, is SAVISQKPSRDICQRGTSLTIQCQVDSQVTMMFWYRQQPGQSLTLIATANQGSEATYESGFVIDKFPISRPNLTFSTLTVSNMSPEDSSIYLCSVEGTGGLYGYTFGSGTRLTVV.